This record looks at one TCR beta chain sequence and its context. Which antigen it targets is not known. Base qualities are not at hand, and no much larger clone is one base apart. This record belongs to a study of vaccination and CD4 T cells after COVID-19 (dated by TCRdb to between 2021 and 2024). With respect to the entire study: SARS-CoV-2 positivity had been established in the convalescent patients by nasal swab PCR, and mild disease was recorded in roughly 9 of these patients and severe disease in one. In control cultures, a CEFX viral epitope pool was used as positive control, an HIV-1 Nef peptide pool was used as negative control, or no peptide was added. Post-COVID blood samples were collected from convalescent patients a median of approximately 93 days after diagnosis, with a range of roughly 30 to 161 days. Participants got two doses of the Pfizer-BioNTech BNT162b2 vaccine (n=8) or two doses of the Moderna mRNA-1273 vaccine (n=2). In roughly nine COVID-19 convalescent patients and a handful of infection-naive healthy vaccine recipients, the spike-specific CD4+ TCR repertoire before mRNA vaccination was compared with the repertoire after mRNA vaccination. In the convalescent cohort there were six males and four females, among whom were two Hispanic individuals, seven Caucasians, two Asians and one multiracial person. For stimulating the cultures, overlapping spike peptide pools were used, derived from SARS-CoV-2 as well as from the common cold coronaviruses HCoV-NL63, HCoV-OC43 and HCoV-229E. Post-vaccine blood samples were taken a median of approximately 76 days after the second vaccine dose, with a range of about 12 to 250 days.

General conclusions and limits of the study: Relatively few convalescent patients were included in the study, and early timepoints after natural infection were not analyzed. An increase in the median number of SARS-CoV-2-reactive clonotypes from 21 after infection to approximately 41 after vaccination was observed, but the change was not found to be significant. In convalescent patients, nearly all vaccine-specific clones (304 of 307) were found to be mono-reactive for SARS-CoV-2 spike rather than cross-reactive with common cold coronaviruses. Among the post-vaccine SARS-CoV-2-reactive clones in convalescent patients, a median 86.3% showed up only after vaccination, which suggests vaccine-specific priming.

The CDR1 and CDR2 encoded by the germline V gene are SGHNT and YENEEA. V is reduced by 5 bases and J by 6 bases, leaving a spacing of 16 bases between them. The CDR3 covers 14 residues, taking in both the cysteine and the phenylalanine. Here the CDR3 DNA is all that survives: 42 bases in frame from base 1. Library preparation used PCR. DNA from cultured CD4+ T cells was subjected to TCR sequencing with the Oncomine TCR Beta short-read assay at the Johns Hopkins FTIC core. The QIAamp micro DNA kit was used to extract genomic DNA from the cultured CD4+ T cells. The Oncomine TCR Beta libraries from cultured CD4+ T cells were pooled using unique dual indexes and then sequenced on an Illumina iSeq 100. Concerning the study's data processing: Non-productive sequences were filtered out, and CDR3s that did not start with C, did not end with F or W, or were shorter than 7 amino acids were discarded. The MANAFEST web application identified antigen-specific clonotypes by comparing peptide-stimulated wells against reference wells and other culture wells. Positive clones required FDR below 0.05, an odds ratio above 5, and productive frequency above 0.1% in at least two of three replicate wells. Cross-reactive clonotypes were defined as significantly expanded in both SARS-CoV-2 spike wells and at least one common cold coronavirus spike condition. CDR3 homology was assessed with Levenshtein distances (stringdist) and unrooted phylogenetic trees (ape) in R version 3.6.1. Clones were called with MiXCR by TCRdb after fastp trimmed the public reads at Q25, and only in-frame beta chains were retained. One record per CDR3 amino acid sequence lists the most common genes and DNA. TCRdb, not the authors, supplied the V and J calls. For this sample the table gives some 2,100 distinct CDR3 sequences, of which 50% to 65% were detected only once. In total, the top ten clones hold around 85% of the sample.

The treatment or condition label here, explained by the study, means: roughly 10-day PBMC culture with coronavirus spike peptide pools or control peptides (ViraFEST assay). The study used the ViraFEST assay, which expanded antigen-specific T cells with peptide pools and then identified expanded clonotypes by TCR sequencing. The convalescent patients' positive SARS-CoV-2 PCR tests were from March to December 2020, which was before the Alpha, Beta and Delta variants emerged in the United States. PBMCs were cultured at two million per well in IMDM supplemented with approximately 5% human AB serum and 10 IU/ml IL-2, with about 10 ug/ml peptide pools added. On days 3 and 7, half of the culture medium was replaced with fresh IL-2-containing medium. After 10 to 11 days of culture, CD4+ T cells were isolated by negative selection with the EasySep CD4+ T cell isolation kit. PBMCs were separated from whole blood using Ficoll-Paque Plus gradient centrifugation and then either used fresh or cryopreserved at -140C. In general, triplicate wells were set up for every culture condition.

Sequences were derived from CD4+ T cells from blood, cultured in vitro, sampled after SARS-CoV-2 vaccination. This clonotype was sampled from a human donor who had recovered from COVID-19. The chain employs TRBV11-3 and TRBJ1-2; the D segment cannot be called with confidence. The base sequence is TGTGCCAGCAGCCCCAGGACGTTAAGGAATGGCTACACCTTC. Its translation is CASSPRTLRNGYTF.